The 6 T cell receptor beta chains below were found in one sample sequenced in a study of blood T cell repertoires in COVID-19. Produced via immunoSEQ multiplex PCR; TCRdb's table is partial and in-frame only. The sample contains about 39,000 clones, around 95% of which appear only once. The sequenced sample consisted of peripheral blood. The receptor source for this set is a human donor with active COVID-19. The donor label of this sample is uncertain.

J is TRBJ2-7 and V is TRBV3-1 (or the pseudogene TRBV3-2), with D hard to call. The V gene lost 4 bases and the J gene lost 6 bases, with 7 bases spanning the gap. The CDR3 length is 11 residues. CDR1 and CDR2 (germline): LGHDT, YNNKEL (reference sequence). The CDR3 DNA reads TGTGCCAGCAGCCTACAAACCGAGCAGTACTTC. It codes for CASSLQTEQYF.

The J gene is TRBJ1-5, the V gene TRBV13; no reliable D call. Germline V CDR1 and CDR2: PRHDT, FYEKMQ (reference sequence). The germline V and J ends were trimmed by 0 bases and 5 bases, with 14 bases remaining between them. The length of the CDR3 is 16 residues. CDR3 loop: CASSLGVGRPHQPQHF. CDR3 coding DNA: TGTGCCAGCAGCTTAGGAGTTGGGCGTCCTCATCAGCCCCAGCATTTT.

The CDR3 loop is CASSFSRCLEIYEQYF. The DNA of the CDR3 is TGTGCCAGCAGCTTTAGTAGGTGTCTAGAGATCTACGAGCAGTACTTC. V gene TRBV7-7 combines with J gene TRBJ2-7; D remains unclear. The V and J ends lost 3 bases and 3 bases respectively, with 18 bases between them. Germline-derived CDR1 and CDR2 are SSHAT and FNYEAQ (reference sequence). This CDR3 is 16 amino acids long.

V is TRBV6-5 and J is TRBJ2-7, with TRBD1 as a possible D gene (6 bases). The V end lost 6 bases, the J end lost 0 bases, and 15 bases lay between the germline ends. The CDR3 runs 15 residues. Germline V gives CDR1 MNHEY, CDR2 SVGAGI. The DNA of the CDR3 is TGTGCCAGCAGCCCCCAAGGGGGTTACTCCTACGAGCAGTACTTC. It yields the protein CASSPQGGYSYEQYF.

The CDR3 region is CASSLSGGEVGYTF. In nucleotides, the CDR3 is TGTGCCAGCAGTTTGTCAGGGGGCGAGGTTGGCTACACCTTC. V and J are TRBV28 and TRBJ1-2, with 8 positions matching TRBD1. CDR3 length: 14 amino acids. The germline V gene encodes CDR1 MDHEN and CDR2 SYDVKM. The V gene end was trimmed by 3 bases and the J gene end by 7 bases; junction bases not matched to a gene: 7.

The genes are TRBV4-3 and TRBJ2-3, with D maybe TRBD1 (5 bases). CDR1 is LGHNA and CDR2 is YSLEER in the germline V gene. V lost 1 base and J 3 bases, leaving 11 bases between the germline ends. The CDR3 covers 15 residues. Written as DNA, the CDR3 is TGCGCCAGCAGCCAAGCTAACAGGTTAACAGATACGCAGTATTTT. This translates into CASSQANRLTDTQYF.